These 14 T cell receptor beta chains came from one sample sequenced in a study of Graves' ophthalmopathy and Graves' hyperthyroidism. Amplification targeted the TCR beta CDR3 regions, with RNA transcripts as the source material. RT-PCR with HTBI primers came first, then second-round multiplex PCR. TCRdb reprocessed the multiplex PCR reads via MiXCR and lists one record per CDR3 protein. The sample has a few hundred thousand distinct CDR3 sequences, about 40% seen once. The sequencing input was peripheral blood or thyroid tissue (not recorded which). The receptors shown here come from an adult man with Graves' hyperthyroidism.

The chain has TRBV6-6 and TRBJ1-1; TRBD1 is a possible D gene (5 bases). There are 14 residues in the CDR3. The germline V gene has CDR1 MNHNY and CDR2 SVGAGI (reference sequence). Deletions cut 6 bases from V and 3 bases from J, with 14 bases between. The chain's CDR3 is CASRSQGRDTEAFF. The CDR3 DNA reads as TGTGCCAGCAGGTCCCAGGGTCGCGACACTGAAGCTTTCTTT.

The sample holds a few counts of this clonotype. The gene calls are TRBV6-5 and TRBJ2-5, with TRBD1 matching 7 bases. The CDR3 spans 14 residues. Germline CDR1 reads MNHEY; CDR2 reads SVGAGI. V lost 5 bases to trimming and J lost 1 base; unmatched junction nucleotides: 4. The CDR3 DNA reads as TGTGCCAGCAGTCCGACAGGGCGCCAAGAGACCCAGTACTTC. It is translated as CASSPTGRQETQYF.

This clonotype was counted only a few times. The rearrangement joins TRBV29-1 to TRBJ2-7; 10 bases align to TRBD1. V trimming: 3 bases; J trimming: 7 bases; junction bases outside the gene matches: 12. Germline V lookup: CDR1 SQVTM, CDR2 ANQGSEA. The CDR3 spans 15 residues. The CDR3 coding sequence is TGCAGCGTTGAGAGAGGGACAGGGGTCCACAATGAGCAGTACTTC. Amino acid sequence: CSVERGTGVHNEQYF.

As DNA, the CDR3 is TGTGCCAGCAGTTCCTATAGCTCCAAGGGGCTTTATGGCTACACCTTC. Its translation: CASSSYSSKGLYGYTF. V and J are TRBV7-9 and TRBJ1-2, with D possibly TRBD1 on 5 matching bases. Germline-derived CDR1 and CDR2 are SEHNR and FQNEAQ (reference sequence). The CDR3 has 16 amino acids. Trimming shortened V by 6 bases and J by 5 bases, and 22 bases separated the two germline ends.

This clonotype was seen a handful of times. V usage is TRBV7-9 and J usage is TRBJ2-7; D is perhaps TRBD2 (6 bases). CDR3 length equals 14 residues. V lost 5 bases, J lost 11 bases, and 22 bases lay in between. Germline CDR1 SEHNR, CDR2 FQNEAQ (reference sequence). The CDR3 bases are TGTGCCAGCAGCCAAGTTGATCGGGAGTGGCAAAAGTACTTC. This translates into CASSQVDREWQKYF.

This clonotype was observed a few times. The CDR3 spells CASSQNRDSGSPLHF. CDR3 nucleotide sequence: TGTGCCAGCAGTCAAAACAGGGATTCGGGTTCACCCCTCCACTTT. This chain joins TRBV3-1 and TRBJ1-6, with a tentative D call TRBD1 (6 bases). The CDR3 covers 15 residues. Trimming left V 6 bases short and J 9 bases short, with 18 bases between. The V gene's germline CDR1 is LGHDT and CDR2 YNNKEL (reference sequence).

This clonotype was counted ten times or more. This chain connects TRBV2 to TRBJ1-1; D unclear. The V end lost 1 base, the J end lost 1 base, and 10 bases lay between the germline ends. Germline values: CDR1 SNHLY, CDR2 FYNNEI. The CDR3 runs to 15 residues. The CDR3 sequence is CASSEGSRTNTEAFF. In nucleotides, the CDR3 is TGTGCCAGCAGTGAAGGGTCCAGGACGAACACTGAAGCTTTCTTT.

There are many counts of this clonotype. V gene TRBV29-1 combines with J gene TRBJ1-4, with 8 positions matching TRBD1. V was clipped by 2 bases and J by 5 bases; unmatched bases: 4. Germline V gene data show CDR1 as SQVTM and CDR2 as ANQGSEA. The CDR3 runs to 14 residues. The CDR3 sequence is CSVEKRTGNEKLFF. The CDR3 nucleotides read TGCAGCGTTGAAAAGAGGACAGGGAATGAAAAACTGTTTTTT.

This clonotype occurred a few times. The V and J genes are TRBV19 and TRBJ1-4, with 9 bases matching TRBD1. Germline V gene sequence: CDR1 LNHDA, CDR2 SQIVND (reference sequence). The CDR3 has 13 amino acids. Losses at the gene ends were 9 bases for V and 6 bases for J; bases not matched to a gene: 5. Here the CDR3 reads CASRDRVYEKLFF. Here the CDR3 DNA reads TGTGCCAGCCGGGACAGGGTTTATGAAAAACTGTTTTTT. Full variable domain (missing parts from reference TRBV19 and TRBJ1-4): DGGITQSPKYLFRKEGQNVTLSCEQNLNHDAMYWYRQDPGQGLRLIYYSQIVNDFQKGDIAEGYSVSREKKESFPLTVTSAQKNPTAFYLCASRDRVYEKLFFGSGTQLSVL.

In this sample, this clonotype turned up a few times. This chain links TRBV24-1 with TRBJ2-1; D might be TRBD2 (7 bases). Per germline, CDR1 KGHDR and CDR2 SFDVKD. With 3 bases removed from V and 4 bases from J, the gap between germline ends came to 15 bases. This CDR3 comprises 16 residues. This CDR3 reads CATSDGGGAPYNEQFF. The CDR3 nucleotides read TGTGCCACCAGTGATGGGGGGGGGGCCCCTTACAATGAGCAGTTCTTC.

This clonotype occurred many times. The chain couples TRBV5-1 to TRBJ1-1, with D possibly TRBD1 on 6 matching bases. The CDR3 covers 16 residues. The V end was cut by 0 bases, the J end by 0 bases, with 12 bases between. The germline V gene encodes CDR1 SGHRS and CDR2 YFSETQ. The CDR3 DNA reads as TGCGCCAGCAGCTTGGGACAGGTCAACATGAACACTGAAGCTTTCTTT. Its protein product is CASSLGQVNMNTEAFF.

At least ten counts were recorded for this clonotype. The rearrangement joins TRBV29-1 to TRBJ2-5; perhaps TRBD1 as D (5 bases). Germline CDR1 SQVTM, CDR2 ANQGSEA. V was cut by 7 bases and J by 4 bases, with 13 bases left in between. This CDR3 region has 12 residues. DNA of the CDR3: TGCAGCGCGCAGGGCTTCCGAGAGACCCAGTACTTC. This encodes CSAQGFRETQYF.

This clonotype was detected ten times or more. J is TRBJ2-6 and V is TRBV29-1; D is ambiguous. This CDR3 spans 15 amino acids. V dropped 4 bases and J dropped 1 base, with 11 bases sitting between them. Germline V CDR1 and CDR2: SQVTM, ANQGSEA. The CDR3 DNA reads TGCAGCGTTGTGGATTTTACGTCTGGGGCCAACGTCCTGACTTTC. The encoded protein is CSVVDFTSGANVLTF.

The rearrangement joins TRBV15 to TRBJ2-7, with 13 positions matching TRBD2. CDR3 length equals 15 residues. The junction had 7 bases not matched to a gene; V was cut back by 6 bases and J by 5 bases. Germline CDR1 reads LNHNV; CDR2 reads YYDKDF (reference sequence). This CDR3 reads CATRTGTSGTHEQYF. CDR3 sequence (DNA): TGTGCCACCAGGACCGGGACTAGCGGGACCCACGAGCAGTACTTC.